The 25 T cell receptor beta chains below were found in one sample sequenced in a study of blood T cell repertoires in COVID-19. Produced via immunoSEQ multiplex PCR; TCRdb's table is partial and in-frame only. This table has about 180,000 clones, under 90% appearing once. The sequencing sample was made of peripheral blood. The receptors originated from a woman aged 80 or over with active or convalescent COVID-19.

V usage is TRBV5-4 and J usage is TRBJ2-7; 10 bases agree with TRBD1. Unmatched junction bases numbered 4, after V lost 4 bases and J lost 3 bases. The CDR3 runs to 14 residues. Germline values: CDR1 SGHNT, CDR2 YYREEE (reference sequence). The CDR3 spells CASSEGQGSYEQYF. CDR3 bases: TGTGCCAGCAGCGAGGGACAGGGGAGCTACGAGCAGTACTTC. The variable domain in full, completed from reference TRBV5-4 and TRBJ2-7, reads ETGVTQSPTHLIKTRGQQVTLRCSSQSGHNTVSWYQQALGQGPQFIFQYYREEENGRGNFPPRFSGLQFPNYSSELNVNALELDDSALYLCASSEGQGSYEQYFGPGTRLTVT.

J is TRBJ2-7 and V is TRBV5-1, with D possibly TRBD2 on 6 matching bases. CDR1 and CDR2 (germline): SGHRS, YFSETQ. The CDR3 has 14 amino acids. Trimming pared 7 bases from V and 6 bases from J, leaving 20 bases between. This chain's CDR3 is CASEPDAGIGEQYF. CDR3 DNA sequence: TGCGCCAGCGAGCCGGACGCGGGGATTGGCGAGCAGTACTTC.

This clone is a singleton in its sample. The rearrangement joins TRBV3-1 (or the pseudogene TRBV3-2) to TRBJ1-4; D gene ambiguous. Germline CDR1 reads LGHDT; CDR2 reads YNNKEL (reference sequence). CDR3 size: 12 residues. V dropped 0 bases and J dropped 7 bases, with 3 bases sitting between them. The CDR3 DNA sequence: TGTGCCAGCAGCCAAGACGGTGAAAAACTGTTTTTT. It translates to CASSQDGEKLFF.

The chain is built from TRBV9 and TRBJ2-5, with 7 bases aligning to TRBD2. This CDR3 is built from 15 residues. Trimming cost V 1 base and J 1 base; bases outside gene matches: 4. In germline, CDR1 is SGDLS, CDR2 YYNGEE. DNA of the CDR3: TGTGCCAGCAGCGTATTGGGGACTACCCAAGAGACCCAGTACTTC. This gives the protein CASSVLGTTQETQYF.

This chain connects TRBV9 to TRBJ2-7; D gene uncertain. From germline, CDR1 is SGDLS and CDR2 YYNGEE. Trimming removed 0 bases at V and 2 bases at J, with 9 bases between. This CDR3 is 14 amino acids long. The DNA of the CDR3 is TGTGCCAGCAGCGTAGGTACAGTTCCCTACGAGCAGTACTTC. Translation gives CASSVGTVPYEQYF.

CDR3 loop: CASSPVRESSEAFF. CDR3 DNA sequence: TGTGCCAGCTCACCCGTGAGGGAATCATCTGAAGCTTTCTTT. This rearrangement joins TRBV18 to TRBJ1-1, with unresolved D. In germline, CDR1 is KGHSH, CDR2 LQKENI. The germline V and J ends were trimmed by 3 bases and 6 bases, with 14 bases remaining between them. The CDR3 consists of 14 residues.

The chain is built from TRBV6-5 and TRBJ1-2, with D possibly being TRBD1 (6 bases). The V end was cut by 5 bases, the J end by 1 base, with 14 bases between. The CDR3 is 15 residues long. Germline CDR1 and CDR2: MNHEY and SVGAGI. CDR3 sequence (DNA): TGTGCCAGCAGTCCCGGGACAACCAATAACTATGGCTACACCTTC. Amino acid sequence: CASSPGTTNNYGYTF.

This chain uses TRBV5-1 with TRBJ2-7, with 7 bases fitting TRBD1. CDR3 length: 14 amino acids. Germline V lookup: CDR1 SGHRS, CDR2 YFSETQ. Trimming at V came to 0 bases and at J to 4 bases, leaving 4 bases not matched to a gene. The CDR3 bases are TGCGCCAGCAGCTTGGGGACAGGCATATACGAGCAGTACTTC. It encodes CASSLGTGIYEQYF.

V is TRBV25-1 and J is TRBJ1-1; 7 nucleotides match TRBD1. CDR3 length: 15 amino acids. Per germline, CDR1 MGHDK and CDR2 SYGVNS. Trimming took 6 bases from V and 4 from J; bases not matched to a gene: 11. CDR3 DNA sequence: TGTGCCAGCAGGGAGACGGGACAGAGAGCCACTGAAGCTTTCTTT. Translating it yields CASRETGQRATEAFF.

The rearrangement uses TRBV10-2 and TRBJ1-1; TRBD1 aligns across 7 bases. The CDR3 is 14 amino acids. Trimming took 6 bases from V and 2 from J; bases not matched to a gene: 6. Germline CDR1 is WSHSY and CDR2 is SAAADI. In DNA form, the CDR3 reads TGCGCCAGCAGATCACAGGGGACCAACACTGAAGCTTTCTTT. This sequence encodes CASRSQGTNTEAFF.

CDR3 sequence: CASSFSGGSTDTQYF. The CDR3 region has the DNA TGTGCCAGCAGCTTTAGCGGGGGGAGCACAGATACGCAGTATTTT. The chain uses TRBV3-1 (or the pseudogene TRBV3-2) and TRBJ2-3, with 10 bases fitting TRBD2. Germline values: CDR1 LGHDT, CDR2 YNNKEL (reference sequence). The CDR3 sequence is 15 residues long. V shed 5 bases, J shed 0 bases, and the junction held 2 bases outside the gene matches.

The chain employs TRBV4-2 and TRBJ2-1, with 10 bases identical to TRBD2. The ends lost 4 bases at V and 3 bases at J; junction bases unmatched: 12. Germline V CDR1 and CDR2: LGHNA, YNFKEQ. The CDR3 runs to 18 residues. CDR3 sequence (DNA): TGTGCCAGCAGCCGGTCCGTAGCGGGAGGACCCAACTACAATGAGCAGTTCTTC. It yields the protein CASSRSVAGGPNYNEQFF.

V gene TRBV6-5 combines with J gene TRBJ2-1; 7 nucleotides agree with TRBD1. The V and J ends lost 2 bases and 5 bases, in that order; junction bases with no gene match: 3. Germline V gene data show CDR1 as MNHEY and CDR2 as SVGAGI. CDR3 length: 14 residues. The CDR3 DNA reads as TGTGCCAGCAGTTACCAGACAGGGAACAATGAGCAGTTCTTC. Encoded protein: CASSYQTGNNEQFF.

V usage is TRBV7-2 and J usage is TRBJ2-3; D gene unclear. The CDR3 consists of 14 residues. CDR1 is SGHTA, CDR2 FQGNSA, per germline. V gave up 1 base and J gave up 5 bases, with 10 bases separating them. The CDR3 region is CASSLDRGRDTQYF. DNA of the CDR3: TGTGCCAGCAGCTTAGACCGTGGGCGAGATACGCAGTATTTT. The whole variable domain, remainder taken from reference TRBV7-2 and TRBJ2-3, is GAGVSQSPSNKVTEKGKDVELRCDPISGHTALYWYRQSLGQGLEFLIYFQGNSAPDKSGLPSDRFSAERTGGSVSTLTIQRTQQEDSAVYLCASSLDRGRDTQYFGPGTRLTVL.

This clone was seen only once. The rearrangement joins TRBV6-1 to TRBJ1-5; D is unclear. Trimming took 0 bases from V and 3 from J, leaving 9 bases between them. Germline CDR1 MNHNS, CDR2 SASEGT. This CDR3 has 15 residues. CDR3 nucleotides: TGTGCCAGCAGTGAAGCCGCGGGTAACAATCAGCCCCAGCATTTT. Translated, it gives CASSEAAGNNQPQHF.

The CDR3 sequence: CASYSGPTYEQYF. CDR3 bases: TGTGCCAGCTACTCAGGGCCGACCTACGAGCAGTACTTC. The gene calls are TRBV6-5 and TRBJ2-7; D possibly corresponds to TRBD1 (5 bases). Germline values: CDR1 MNHEY, CDR2 SVGAGI. Trimming removed 8 bases from V and 2 bases from J, with 13 bases in between. The CDR3 consists of 13 residues.

The chain employs TRBV21-1 and TRBJ2-2; TRBD1, the table's D call, was not compared with the DNA. TRBV21-1 is a listed pseudogene. The CDR3 is 18 residues long. CDR3 in DNA: TGTGCCAGCAGCACCCCGACAACCGACAGAGAGAACACCGGGGAGCTGTTTTTT. Encoded protein: CASSTPTTDRENTGELFF.

V gene TRBV18 combines with J gene TRBJ2-4; 8 nucleotides agree with TRBD2. The ends lost 2 bases at V and 8 bases at J; junction bases unmatched: 5. Looked up from germline, CDR1 is KGHSH and CDR2 is LQKENI. The CDR3 loop spans 14 amino acids. CDR3 DNA sequence: TGTGCCAGCTCACCATCGGCGGGAGGAGACATTCAGTACTTC. Its protein is CASSPSAGGDIQYF.

The chain combines TRBV5-1 with TRBJ2-7, with no clear D. The germline gives CDR1 SGHRS, CDR2 YFSETQ. V lost 1 base, J lost 0 bases, and 8 bases lay in between. There are 14 residues in the CDR3. The CDR3 loop reads CASSLSASSYEQYF. The CDR3 DNA follows: TGCGCCAGCAGCTTGTCCGCTAGCTCCTACGAGCAGTACTTC.

The chain recombines TRBV6-6 with TRBJ2-1; 9 bases line up with TRBD1. J gave up 13 bases and V 5 bases, and 15 bases lay outside the gene matches. The germline CDR1 and CDR2 sequences are MNHNY and SVGAGI (reference sequence). This CDR3 is 15 amino acids long. CDR3 DNA: TGTGCCAGCAGTGAGCCGGGACAGGGAATTGTGAAACAGTTCTTC. Translated, it gives CASSEPGQGIVKQFF.

The rearrangement uses TRBV5-4 and TRBJ2-5, with 9 bases matching TRBD1. In germline, CDR1 is SGHNT, CDR2 YYREEE (reference sequence). With V trimmed by 4 bases and J by 2 bases, 9 bases remained unmatched. The CDR3 consists of 16 residues. The CDR3 sequence: CASSMRTGALQETQYF. The CDR3, as DNA: TGTGCCAGCAGCATGAGGACAGGGGCCCTACAAGAGACCCAGTACTTC.

The chain has TRBV19 and TRBJ1-5; TRBD1 aligns across 8 bases. Germline CDR1 is LNHDA and CDR2 is SQIVND (reference sequence). V shed 3 bases, J shed 5 bases, and the junction held 12 bases outside the gene matches. The length of the CDR3 is 17 residues. The CDR3 nucleotides are TGTGCCAGTAGTATCGAACTGCAGGACAGGGTTGATCAGCCCCAGCATTTT. Translated: CASSIELQDRVDQPQHF.

V and J are TRBV5-1 and TRBJ1-1; D not resolved. V was pared by 2 bases and J by 3 bases, with 14 bases between. Germline V gene sequence: CDR1 SGHRS, CDR2 YFSETQ. CDR3 length: 15 amino acids. CDR3 residues: CASSLPRQTHTEAFF. The CDR3 nucleotides are TGCGCCAGCAGCTTACCAAGACAAACCCACACTGAAGCTTTCTTT.

The rearrangement links TRBV3-1 (or the pseudogene TRBV3-2) to TRBJ1-6; 7 nucleotides agree with TRBD1. The germline gives CDR1 LGHDT, CDR2 YNNKEL (reference sequence). V gave up 6 bases and J gave up 4 bases; unmatched junction bases: 9. The CDR3 runs 16 residues. DNA for the CDR3: TGTGCCAGCAGGCGGTCAGGGGGTGGATATAATTCACCCCTCCACTTT. This translates into CASRRSGGGYNSPLHF.

The chain has TRBV9 and TRBJ1-6, with TRBD1 identical over 7 bases. The CDR3 extends over 14 amino acids. J was trimmed by 10 bases and V by 4 bases; bases with no gene match: 8. Germline V gene data show CDR1 as SGDLS and CDR2 as YYNGEE. CDR3 protein: CASSTTGVASPLHF. In DNA, the CDR3 is TGTGCCAGCAGCACCACAGGGGTAGCCTCACCCCTCCACTTT.